These 8 T cell receptor beta chains were sequenced from one sample in a study of CD8 T cells in Susac syndrome. It was with random hexamers that about 0.45 to 1 ug RNA was reverse transcribed. One entry per CDR3 protein results from TCRdb running MiXCR on the immunoSEQ multiplex PCR reads. The sample gives 300,000 to 350,000 distinct CDR3 sequences, 90% to 95% of which show up once; more than 0.06% is in the top ten. The sequenced sample consisted of CD4+ T cells from PBMCs. The origin of the receptors is a human donor with multiple sclerosis.

V is TRBV3-1 and J is TRBJ1-1; D is unclear. The CDR3 has 18 amino acids. Germline CDR1 and CDR2: LGHDT and YNNKEL (reference sequence). The V and J ends lost 4 bases and 1 base respectively, with 22 bases between them. The CDR3 reads CASSPAIHLSGSNTEAFF. In DNA, the CDR3 is TGTGCCAGCAGCCCAGCAATCCACCTCTCCGGATCGAACACTGAAGCTTTCTTT.

The gene calls are TRBV29-1 and TRBJ1-4, with D tentatively TRBD1 (5 bases). CDR3 length: 12 residues. CDR1 is SQVTM, CDR2 ANQGSEA, per germline. V gave up 7 bases and J gave up 8 bases, with 14 bases separating them. CDR3 residues: CSALRGREKLFF. CDR3 DNA: TGCAGCGCTCTCCGGGGGAGAGAAAAACTGTTTTTT.

This sequence joins TRBV18 and TRBJ2-7, with 12 bases identical to TRBD2. The CDR3 is 14 residues long. CDR1 is KGHSH, CDR2 LQKENI, per germline. V lost 3 bases, J lost 4 bases, and 1 base stayed unmatched. CDR3 in DNA: TGTGCCAGCTCACCCGGACTAGCGGGATACGAGCAGTACTTC. It translates to CASSPGLAGYEQYF. Full variable domain (missing parts from reference TRBV18 and TRBJ2-7): NAGVMQNPRHLVRRRGQEARLRCSPMKGHSHVYWYRQLPEEGLKFMVYLQKENIIDESGMPKERFSAEFPKEGPSILRIQQVVRGDSAAYFCASSPGLAGYEQYFGPGTRLTVT.

The chain links TRBV15 to TRBJ1-3; D gene ambiguous. Deletions cut 3 bases from V and 0 bases from J, with 9 bases between. CDR3 length: 15 amino acids. Germline CDR1 and CDR2: LNHNV and YYDKDF (reference sequence). This CDR3 is CATSSRSGSGNTIYF. For the CDR3, the DNA is TGTGCCACCAGCAGCAGATCTGGCTCTGGAAACACCATATATTTT.

The rearrangement links TRBV12-5 to TRBJ2-7; 8 nucleotides align to TRBD2. The germline CDR1 and CDR2 sequences are LGHNT and FRNRAP. The CDR3 is 14 amino acids. V lost 5 bases to trimming and J lost 1 base; unmatched junction nucleotides: 4. The CDR3 sequence is CASGPRGGSYEQYF. The CDR3 DNA reads as TGTGCTAGTGGTCCCCGGGGGGGGTCCTACGAGCAGTACTTC. Combining the CDR3 with reference TRBV12-5 and TRBJ2-7 gives the whole variable domain DARVTQTPRHKVTEMGQEVTMRCQPILGHNTVFWYRQTMMQGLELLAYFRNRAPLDDSGMPKDRFSAEMPDATLATLKIQPSEPRDSAVYFCASGPRGGSYEQYFGPGTRLTVT.

The chain combines TRBV6-5 with TRBJ1-1; 7 bases align to TRBD1. The CDR3 is 13 amino acids. The V segment lost 4 bases and the J segment 5 bases; nucleotides outside the gene matches: 4. Germline CDR1 is MNHEY and CDR2 is SVGAGI. CDR3 sequence (DNA): TGTGCCAGCAGTTTTAACAGGGGTACTGAAGCTTTCTTT. Protein product: CASSFNRGTEAFF.

The genes are TRBV6-2 or TRBV6-3 and TRBJ1-1, with 8 bases matching TRBD1. V shed 7 bases and J 4 bases; nucleotides not matched to a gene: 11. Looked up from germline, CDR1 is MNHEY and CDR2 is SVGEGT. The CDR3 consists of 15 residues. CDR3 DNA: TGTGCCAGCACCTTTACGAGACAGGGGTCCACTGAAGCTTTCTTT. Protein sequence: CASTFTRQGSTEAFF.

The chain links TRBV7-2 to TRBJ2-5; D remains unclear. Trimming pared 1 base from V and 9 bases from J, leaving 9 bases between. The CDR3 contains 12 residues. The germline V gene has CDR1 SGHTA and CDR2 FQGNSA. DNA of the CDR3: TGTGCCAGCAGCTTAGTTGGGAAGGCCCAGTACTTC. This gives the protein CASSLVGKAQYF.